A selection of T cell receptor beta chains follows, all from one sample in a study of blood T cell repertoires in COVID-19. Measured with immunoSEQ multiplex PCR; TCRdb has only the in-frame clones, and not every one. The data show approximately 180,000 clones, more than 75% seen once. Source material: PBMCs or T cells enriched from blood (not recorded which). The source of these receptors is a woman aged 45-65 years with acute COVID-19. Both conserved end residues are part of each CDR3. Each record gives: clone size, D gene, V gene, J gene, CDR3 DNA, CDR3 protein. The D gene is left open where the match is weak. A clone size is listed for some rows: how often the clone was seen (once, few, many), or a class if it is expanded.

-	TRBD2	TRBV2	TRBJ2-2	TGTGCCAGTACTAGAGCGGGGCCCGGGGAGCTGTTTTTT	CASTRAGPGELFF
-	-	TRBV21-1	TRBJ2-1	TGTGCCAGCAGCACATGGACAGGGGATGAGCAGTTCTTC	CASSTWTGDEQFF
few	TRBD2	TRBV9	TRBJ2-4	TGTGCCAGCAGCGCACGGACTAGCGGGGGAGTGAACATTCAGTACTTC	CASSARTSGGVNIQYF
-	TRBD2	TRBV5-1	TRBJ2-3	TGCGCCAGCAGCTTGGGGACTAGCGGGGGTACAGATACGCAGTATTTT	CASSLGTSGGTDTQYF
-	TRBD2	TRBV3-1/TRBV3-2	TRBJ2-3	TGTGCCAGCAGCCCGACTAGCGCGTTGACAGATACGCAGTATTTT	CASSPTSALTDTQYF
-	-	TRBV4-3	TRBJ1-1	TGCGCCAGCAGCCAAGGGTTTCAGGGGAACACTGAAGCTTTCTTT	CASSQGFQGNTEAFF
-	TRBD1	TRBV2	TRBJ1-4	TGTGCCAGCAGGGGCTTACTTAAAGGGGGACAGGGCCCCGCAACTAATGAAAAACTGTTTTTT	CASRGLLKGGQGPATNEKLFF
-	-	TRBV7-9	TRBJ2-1	TGTGCCAGCAGCTTAGCGTCGAGCTCCTACAATGAGCAGTTCTTC	CASSLASSSYNEQFF
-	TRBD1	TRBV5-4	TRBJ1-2	TGTGCCAGCAGCTTGACGGGACAGACCCCCTATGGCTACACCTTC	CASSLTGQTPYGYTF
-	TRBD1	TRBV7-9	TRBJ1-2	TGTGCCAGCAGCTTGGGACAGGGGTATGGCTACACCTTC	CASSLGQGYGYTF
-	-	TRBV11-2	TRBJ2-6	TGTGCCAGCAGCTCGGAAAACAGGTTCGTCCTGACTTTC	CASSSENRFVLTF
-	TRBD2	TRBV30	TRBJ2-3	TGTGCCTGGGGGCGGGGGGCCACAGATACGCAGTATTTT	CAWGRGATDTQYF
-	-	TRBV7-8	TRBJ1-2	TGTGCCAGCAGCTCCTTATCAGGGAATAATGGCTACACCTTC	CASSSLSGNNGYTF
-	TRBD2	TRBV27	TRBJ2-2	TGTGCCAGCAGTCCGGGACTAGCGGGGGGTATGAGGGAGCTGTTTTTT	CASSPGLAGGMRELFF
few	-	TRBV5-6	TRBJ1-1	TGTGCCAGCAGCCCGCGACCGGGCACTGAAGCTTTCTTT	CASSPRPGTEAFF
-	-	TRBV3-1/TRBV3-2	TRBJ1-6	TGTGCCAGCAGCCAAGGGGGAACAGGAGGGAATCCCCTCCACTTT	CASSQGGTGGNPLHF
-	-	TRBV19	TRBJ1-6	TGTGCCAGTAGTAGCTGGGCGCAGAATTCACCCCTCCACTTT	CASSSWAQNSPLHF
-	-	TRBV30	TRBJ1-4	TGTGCCTGGAGTGTAGTGGCAGATGAAAAACTGTTTTTT	CAWSVVADEKLFF
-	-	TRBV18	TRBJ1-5	TGTGCCAGCTCACCACAGGGGGTGCGGGGGAATCAGCCCCAGCATTTT	CASSPQGVRGNQPQHF
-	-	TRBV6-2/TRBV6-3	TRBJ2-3	TGTGCCAGCAGTTACTCGACGGTCCGGGAACCCACAGATACGCAGTATTTT	CASSYSTVREPTDTQYF
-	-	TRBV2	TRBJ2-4	TGTGCCAGCAGTAATGAGCGAGGTCTAGCCAAAAACATTCAGTACTTC	CASSNERGLAKNIQYF
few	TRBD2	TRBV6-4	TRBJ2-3	TGTGCCAGCAGTGAACTAGCGGGGAGCACAGATACGCAGTATTTT	CASSELAGSTDTQYF
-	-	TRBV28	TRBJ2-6	TGTGCCAGCAGTAGACAGGCCGCCAACGGGGCCAACGTCCTGACTTTC	CASSRQAANGANVLTF
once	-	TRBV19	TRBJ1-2	TGTGCCACCGAGCCACAGGATAACTATGGCTACACCTTC	CATEPQDNYGYTF
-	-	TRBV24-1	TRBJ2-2	TGTGCCACCAGCTCGGCACAGAAGACCGGGGAGCTGTTTTTT	CATSSAQKTGELFF
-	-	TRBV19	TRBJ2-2	TGTGCCAGTAGTATGGGGGCCTCGAACACCGGGGAGCTGTTTTTT	CASSMGASNTGELFF
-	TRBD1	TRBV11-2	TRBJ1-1	TGTGCCAGCAGCTTGGATGAAAACAGGGGTCACACTGAAGCTTTCTTT	CASSLDENRGHTEAFF
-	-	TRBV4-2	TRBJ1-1	TGTGCCAGCAGCCCGGGGGGGACGGGCGAGAACACTGAAGCTTTCTTT	CASSPGGTGENTEAFF
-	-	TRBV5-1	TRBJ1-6	TGCGCCAGCAGCTTGGGGCAGGACTCCTATAATTCACCCCTCCACTTT	CASSLGQDSYNSPLHF
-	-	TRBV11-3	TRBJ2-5	TGTGCCAGCAGCAACGACAAGACCCAGTACTTC	CASSNDKTQYF
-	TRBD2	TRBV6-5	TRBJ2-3	TGTGCCAGCGATTTAGCGGGGAGCACAGATACGCAGTATTTT	CASDLAGSTDTQYF
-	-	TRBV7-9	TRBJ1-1	TGTGCCAGCAGCTTAGCGGTAGCGGGCACTGAAGCTTTCTTT	CASSLAVAGTEAFF
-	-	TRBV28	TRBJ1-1	TGTGCCAGCAGTTCGGGTTGGACAGATACTAACACTGAAGCTTTCTTT	CASSSGWTDTNTEAFF
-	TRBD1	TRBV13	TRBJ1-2	TGTGCCAGCAGCTCTACAGGGGGGCCTTCTTATGGCTACACCTTC	CASSSTGGPSYGYTF
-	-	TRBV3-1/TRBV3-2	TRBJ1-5	TGTGCCAGCAGCGACGGACAGATAGGCCAGCCCCAGCATTTT	CASSDGQIGQPQHF
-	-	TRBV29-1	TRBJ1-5	TGCAGCGTTGCCGCGTCGGATCAGCCCCAGCATTTT	CSVAASDQPQHF
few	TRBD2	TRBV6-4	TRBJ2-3	TGTGCCAGCAGTGGGACTAGCGGGGCAGATACGCAGTATTTT	CASSGTSGADTQYF
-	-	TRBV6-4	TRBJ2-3	TGTGCCAGCAGTGTACAGGGGAGGACAGATACGCAGTATTTT	CASSVQGRTDTQYF
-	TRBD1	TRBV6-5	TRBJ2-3	TGTGCCAGCAGTTACTCGGGGACAGGGGGCTCGGATACGCAGTATTTT	CASSYSGTGGSDTQYF
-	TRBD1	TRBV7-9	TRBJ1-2	TGTGCCAGCAGCTTAGGGACAGGGGGCGATGGCTACACCTTC	CASSLGTGGDGYTF
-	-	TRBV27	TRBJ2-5	TGTGCCAGCAGTTTATCACTGCAAGAGACCCAGTACTTC	CASSLSLQETQYF
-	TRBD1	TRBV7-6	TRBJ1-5	TGTGCCAGCAGCTTAAACAGGGGTAGGAATCAGCCCCAGCATTTT	CASSLNRGRNQPQHF
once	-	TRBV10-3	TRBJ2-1	TGTGCCATCAGTGAGTCAGGGGCCTCCGGGAATGAGCAGTTCTTC	CAISESGASGNEQFF
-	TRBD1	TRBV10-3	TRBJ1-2	TGTGCCATCAGAGCCGGGACAGCCACTTATGGCTACACCTTC	CAIRAGTATYGYTF
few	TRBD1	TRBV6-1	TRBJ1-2	TGTGCCAGCAGTGACCGGGACAGGGCCAAATATGGCTACACCTTC	CASSDRDRAKYGYTF
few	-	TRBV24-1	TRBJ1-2	TGTGCCACCAACTCCTCGGCAGGGGATGGCTACACCTTC	CATNSSAGDGYTF
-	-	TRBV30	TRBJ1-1	TGTGCCTGGAGTCAAACCGGCAGGGGCACTGAAGCTTTCTTT	CAWSQTGRGTEAFF
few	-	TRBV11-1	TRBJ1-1	TGTGCCAGCAGCTTTCGCCCCCGGGACACTGAAGCTTTCTTT	CASSFRPRDTEAFF
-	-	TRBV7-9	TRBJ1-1	TGTGCCAGCAGCACTGGGGGGGTTCTCACTGAAGCTTTCTTT	CASSTGGVLTEAFF
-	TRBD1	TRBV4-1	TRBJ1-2	TGCGCCAGCAGCCCCGGGACAGGGCAACGAGAAGGCTACACCTTC	CASSPGTGQREGYTF
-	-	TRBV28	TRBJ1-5	TGTGCCAGCAGTGTACAGGGTTTGCAGCCCCAGCATTTT	CASSVQGLQPQHF
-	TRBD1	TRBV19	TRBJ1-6	TGTGCCAGTAGTATGCGGGACAGGGGGCGTGGGTCACCCCTCCACTTT	CASSMRDRGRGSPLHF
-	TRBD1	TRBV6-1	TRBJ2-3	TGTGCCAGCAGTGAAGGGGTGTGGGACAGGGGCACAGATACGCAGTATTTT	CASSEGVWDRGTDTQYF
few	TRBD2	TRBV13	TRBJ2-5	TGTGCCAGCAGCTTAGGCGGGGGGGCTGGAGAGACCCAGTACTTC	CASSLGGGAGETQYF
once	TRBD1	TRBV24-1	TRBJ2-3	TGTGCCACCAGTGATAGGGACAGGGGGGAAGATACGCAGTATTTT	CATSDRDRGEDTQYF